This is a list of T cell receptor beta chains from one sample in a study of blood T cell repertoires in COVID-19. Data came from immunoSEQ multiplex PCR; TCRdb stores just in-frame clones and leaves some out. Of about 240,000 clones listed, approximately 78% were seen once; the top ten hold 9.5% to 15%. Sequenced input: peripheral blood. These receptors were obtained from a woman aged 55-69 years with active or convalescent COVID-19. Each CDR3 is given with its conserved first and last residue. A D gene is named only where the DNA matches it firmly. The listing skips clone size in some rows; elsewhere it reads once, few, many or a size class.

TRBV11-2	-	-	TRBJ1-1	TGTGCCAGCAGCTTACTACGTACGGGGGCTGAAGCTTTCTTT	CASSLLRTGAEAFF
TRBV6-6	-	-	TRBJ1-2	TGTGCCACAAGGACAGACACTAACTATGGCTACACCTTC	CATRTDTNYGYTF
TRBV29-1	-	-	TRBJ2-2	TGCAGCGTTGAAGAAAATCCTAACACCGGGGAGCTGTTTTTT	CSVEENPNTGELFF
TRBV12-5	-	TRBD2	TRBJ2-3	TGTGCTAGTGGTTTGGAAGCGGGGGGGCCAGATACGCAGTATTTT	CASGLEAGGPDTQYF
TRBV6-2/TRBV6-3	-	TRBD2	TRBJ2-7	TGTGCCAGCAGCGAAACTAGCGGGGGGGTCCGGGACGCGTACTTC	CASSETSGGVRDAYF
TRBV19	few	TRBD1	TRBJ1-5	TGTGCCAGTAGTCCGACAGGGGAGTATCAGCCCCAGCATTTT	CASSPTGEYQPQHF
TRBV6-5	-	-	TRBJ1-4	TGTGCCAGCAGCCGCCCCGGGACTGATAATGAAAAACTGTTTTTT	CASSRPGTDNEKLFF
TRBV6-5	-	TRBD1	TRBJ1-2	TGTGCCAGCAGCGGACAGGGACATGATGGCTACACCTTC	CASSGQGHDGYTF
TRBV7-9	-	-	TRBJ1-6	TGTGCCAGCAGCTTAGCTCACCCTAGTTCACCCCTCCACTTT	CASSLAHPSSPLHF
TRBV28	-	-	TRBJ1-6	TGTGCCAGCAGTTTGCGGCCGGAGTATTCACCCCTCCACTTT	CASSLRPEYSPLHF
TRBV3-1/TRBV3-2	-	TRBD1	TRBJ2-6	TGTGCCAGCAGCCAAGAACAGGGGGCTAGTGGGGCCAACGTCCTGACTTTC	CASSQEQGASGANVLTF
TRBV12-5	-	-	TRBJ2-3	TGTGCTAGTGGTGCTCTACAGGGTAGGAGCACAGATACGCAGTATTTT	CASGALQGRSTDTQYF
TRBV10-3	-	-	TRBJ1-3	TGTGCCATCAGTGACGCTGGAAACACCATATATTTT	CAISDAGNTIYF
TRBV10-3	-	TRBD1	TRBJ2-3	TGTGCCAGTCTAGCAGGGGGTCCTAGCACAGATACGCAGTATTTT	CASLAGGPSTDTQYF
TRBV27	once	TRBD2	TRBJ2-1	TGTGCCAGCAGCACCTCCCCGGGAAGCGGGGGGGTCGACAATGAGCAGTTCTTC	CASSTSPGSGGVDNEQFF
TRBV3-1/TRBV3-2	-	-	TRBJ1-1	TGTGCCAGCAGCCCATCCCGCTACAGCATGAACACTGAAGCTTTCTTT	CASSPSRYSMNTEAFF
TRBV19	-	-	TRBJ2-7	TGTGCCAGTAGTAGGACAGAACTCCCTTACGAGCAGTACTTC	CASSRTELPYEQYF
TRBV4-1	-	-	TRBJ2-3	TGCGCCAGCAGCCAGGGCACATTTGGCGGGGGCACAGATACGCAGTATTTT	CASSQGTFGGGTDTQYF
TRBV30	-	TRBD1	TRBJ1-6	TGTGCCTGGAGCGAACAGGGGGCAAAGACACCCCTCCACTTT	CAWSEQGAKTPLHF
TRBV11-2	-	-	TRBJ1-2	TGTGCCAGCAGCCCGAGGGCTCACGACTATGGCTACACCTTC	CASSPRAHDYGYTF
TRBV5-6	-	-	TRBJ1-4	TGTGCCAGCAGCTCCAGGACAGAACGGGAAAAACTGTTTTTT	CASSSRTEREKLFF
TRBV19	few	-	TRBJ2-2	TGTGCCAGTAGTATCGGTCCGGGGGTGGGGACCGGGGAGCTGTTTTTT	CASSIGPGVGTGELFF
TRBV19	few	-	TRBJ1-6	TGTGCCAGTAGTACCCGGACAGTTTCGGTGTCCTATAATTCACCCCTCCACTTT	CASSTRTVSVSYNSPLHF
TRBV5-1	-	-	TRBJ1-6	TGCGCCAGCAGCTTGGATTTTAGGAGTTCGTGGTCACCCCTCCACTTT	CASSLDFRSSWSPLHF
TRBV5-5	-	TRBD1	TRBJ1-4	TGTGCCAGCAGCTCTCCGGGACAGGGGGCGCGAGGTGAAAAACTGTTTTTT	CASSSPGQGARGEKLFF
TRBV9	-	-	TRBJ1-3	TGTGCCAGCAGCGTATCAGGGACTGGAAACACCATATATTTT	CASSVSGTGNTIYF
TRBV2	-	-	TRBJ1-5	TGTGCCAGCAGTGACCAGTATAGCAATCAGCCCCAGCATTTT	CASSDQYSNQPQHF
TRBV2	-	TRBD1	TRBJ1-5	TGTGCCAGCAGCAGACAGGGCGATCAGCCCCAGCATTTT	CASSRQGDQPQHF
TRBV9	-	-	TRBJ2-7	TGTGCCAGCAGCGTTGCGAGCCCCTCCTACGAGCAGTACTTC	CASSVASPSYEQYF
TRBV18	-	TRBD1	TRBJ1-1	TGTGCCAGCTCGCCACAGGGGAGGGGCACTGAAGCTTTCTTT	CASSPQGRGTEAFF
TRBV12-3/TRBV12-4	-	TRBD2	TRBJ2-2	TGTGCCACCAGCGGGGTTCGCACCGGGGAGCTGTTTTTT	CATSGVRTGELFF
TRBV11-1	-	-	TRBJ1-2	TGTGCCAGCAGCTTAGTACTTGCGGGGATCGGCTACACCTTC	CASSLVLAGIGYTF
TRBV2	-	-	TRBJ2-7	TGTGCCACCCGGGGGGCCGCCTACGAGCAGTACTTC	CATRGAAYEQYF
TRBV5-1	-	-	TRBJ2-7	TGCGCCAGCAGCTTGTGGGGTGGGGGGAACGACGAGCAGTACTTC	CASSLWGGGNDEQYF
TRBV9	-	TRBD1	TRBJ2-5	TGTGCCAGCAGCACAGGGGGCGTACAGACCCAGTACTTC	CASSTGGVQTQYF
TRBV6-5	-	TRBD1	TRBJ1-2	TGTGCCAGCCGCGGACAGGATTCTAACTATGGCTACACCTTC	CASRGQDSNYGYTF
TRBV4-1	-	-	TRBJ2-7	TGCGCCAGCAGCCAAGCCCCCCGGGTTCCCTTCGAGCAGTACTTC	CASSQAPRVPFEQYF
TRBV2	-	TRBD1	TRBJ1-3	TGTGCCAGCAGAGAGGGACAGGGGGGAAACACCATATATTTT	CASREGQGGNTIYF
TRBV15	-	-	TRBJ1-2	TGTGCCACCAGCAGAGATGAGGTGGCTATCTATGGCTACACCTTC	CATSRDEVAIYGYTF
TRBV2	medium-sized	-	TRBJ2-5	TGTGCCAGCAGTCTAAAAGAGACCCAGTACTTC	CASSLKETQYF
TRBV5-4	-	-	TRBJ1-1	TGTGCCAGCAGCTTGGCCTCCGGACAGTGGGCCACTGAAGCTTTCTTT	CASSLASGQWATEAFF
TRBV23-1	-	TRBD1	TRBJ1-6	TGCGCCGGCAATTACGGACAGGTTTATAATTCACCCCTCCACTTT	CAGNYGQVYNSPLHF
TRBV19	-	-	TRBJ1-6	TGTGCCAGTACCAGGGGAGGGGCGCAGGTCTCACCCCTCCACTTT	CASTRGGAQVSPLHF
TRBV2	-	TRBD1	TRBJ1-5	TGTGCCAGCACCAAGGACAGGGCTAGCAATCAGCCCCAGCATTTT	CASTKDRASNQPQHF
TRBV7-2	-	TRBD2	TRBJ2-7	TGTGCCAGCAGCCTGGGACTAGCGGGAACGGAGCAGTACTTC	CASSLGLAGTEQYF
TRBV19	once	-	TRBJ2-7	TGTGCCAGCCGAGGGGCAGACCTAGGGGGAGGGTACGAGCAGTACTTC	CASRGADLGGGYEQYF